The 15 T cell receptor beta chains reported below all come from one sample, sequenced in a study of chemoradiotherapy in HPV16-positive cancers. Assay used: immunoSEQ multiplex PCR; TCRdb lists only in-frame clones, some missing. The table records tens of thousands of clones, about two thirds of them present only once. Sampling was carried out from a patient who underwent chemoradiotherapy. All receptors derive from a human donor with HPV-associated anogenital cancer.

The chain uses TRBV19 and TRBJ1-1, with 12 bases matching TRBD1. CDR3 length: 16 amino acids. Germline V gene lookup returns CDR1 LNHDA and CDR2 SQIVND (reference sequence). Trimming cost V 5 bases and J 4 bases; bases outside gene matches: 8. This CDR3 reads CASSPGTGGVSTEAFF. CDR3 bases: TGTGCCAGTAGTCCGGGGACAGGGGGCGTAAGCACTGAAGCTTTCTTT.

The count of this clone is one. The chain uses TRBV5-4 and TRBJ1-4; 9 bases are shared with TRBD1. Germline CDR1 is SGHNT and CDR2 is YYREEE (reference sequence). This CDR3 contains 17 residues. The V and J ends lost 4 bases and 0 bases, in that order; junction bases with no gene match: 7. The DNA of the CDR3 is TGTGCCAGCAGCACAGGACAGGGGCGCCCAACTAATGAAAAACTGTTTTTT. Amino acids: CASSTGQGRPTNEKLFF.

V and J are TRBV6-4 and TRBJ2-2, with D possibly TRBD2 on 6 matching bases. V lost 5 bases, J lost 5 bases, and 9 bases lay in between. Germline V gene lookup returns CDR1 MRHNA and CDR2 SNTAGT. There are 13 residues in the CDR3. CDR3 protein: CASSPGTTGELFF. The CDR3 nucleotides are TGTGCCAGCAGTCCGGGGACTACCGGGGAGCTGTTTTTT.

V gene TRBV7-9 combines with J gene TRBJ2-1; the D is unclear. V was cut by 1 base and J by 15 bases, with 10 bases left in between. The CDR3 contains 11 residues. Per the germline V gene, CDR1 is SEHNR and CDR2 is FQNEAQ (reference sequence). CDR3 amino acids: CASSLEAPWFF. DNA for the CDR3: TGTGCCAGCAGCTTAGAGGCCCCATGGTTCTTC.

The rearrangement uses TRBV18 and TRBJ1-1; D unresolved. Germline lookup yields CDR1 KGHSH and CDR2 LQKENI. CDR3 length: 14 amino acids. V shed 3 bases and J shed 0 bases, with 8 bases lying between them. The CDR3 coding sequence is TGTGCCAGCTCACCTCAGCCGCTGAACACTGAAGCTTTCTTT. It is translated as CASSPQPLNTEAFF.

V gene TRBV7-9 combines with J gene TRBJ1-1; TRBD1 might be the D (6 bases). Trimming pared 2 bases from V and 5 bases from J, leaving 12 bases between. CDR3 length: 14 residues. Germline V gene data show CDR1 as SEHNR and CDR2 as FQNEAQ (reference sequence). CDR3 loop: CASSLQKGETEAFF. CDR3 DNA: TGTGCCAGCAGCTTACAGAAGGGGGAGACTGAAGCTTTCTTT.

This clone was recorded a few times. V usage is TRBV5-5 and J usage is TRBJ2-7; D not certain. V dropped 0 bases and J dropped 3 bases, with 13 bases sitting between them. Germline V gene sequence: CDR1 SGHKS, CDR2 YYEKEE (reference sequence). The CDR3 consists of 15 residues. CDR3 nucleotides: TGTGCCAGCAGCTTGGAGGATTTAGGTATCTACGAGCAGTACTTC. Protein sequence: CASSLEDLGIYEQYF.

This clone occurred a few times. The rearrangement links TRBV19 to TRBJ2-7; the D is unclear. The CDR3 totals 12 residues. CDR1 is LNHDA and CDR2 is SQIVND in the germline V gene (reference sequence). Trimming pared 5 bases from V and 0 bases from J, leaving 5 bases between. CDR3 in DNA: TGTGCCAGTAGTGCCCCCTCCTACGAGCAGTACTTC. It encodes CASSAPSYEQYF.

The rearrangement uses TRBV25-1 and TRBJ2-7; D is perhaps TRBD1 or TRBD2 (7 bases each). The V and J ends lost 1 base and 4 bases respectively, with 17 bases between them. Germline CDR1 and CDR2: MGHDK and SYGVNS. CDR3 length equals 16 residues. Here the CDR3 reads CASSESESRGGYEQYF. For the CDR3, the DNA is TGTGCCAGCAGTGAATCGGAATCCAGGGGGGGATACGAGCAGTACTTC.

This rearrangement joins TRBV6-4 to TRBJ2-3; 9 nucleotides line up with TRBD1. V shed 8 bases, J shed 0 bases, and the junction held 6 bases outside the gene matches. This CDR3 has 15 amino acids. Germline lookup yields CDR1 MRHNA and CDR2 SNTAGT. CDR3: CASGGQGTSTDTQYF. CDR3 nucleotides: TGTGCCAGCGGCGGACAGGGGACTAGCACAGATACGCAGTATTTT.

The V gene is TRBV4-1, the J gene TRBJ1-2; D gene unclear. CDR1 and CDR2 from the germline V gene are MGHRA and YSYEKL. The CDR3 extends over 13 amino acids. V lost 9 bases, J lost 6 bases, and 17 bases lay in between. CDR3 protein: CASSIQRGDGYTF. CDR3 in DNA: TGCGCCAGTAGTATACAGCGAGGCGATGGCTACACCTTC.

This clone was recorded only once. The chain is built from TRBV28 and TRBJ2-1; TRBD2 agrees at 11 bases. The CDR3 has 17 amino acids. CDR1 and CDR2 (germline): MDHEN, SYDVKM. Losses at the gene ends were 1 base for V and 9 bases for J; bases not matched to a gene: 11. The CDR3 here is CASSLLPGTSGLPEQFF. CDR3 sequence (DNA): TGTGCCAGCAGTTTATTGCCGGGGACTAGCGGATTACCTGAGCAGTTCTTC.

The chain combines TRBV19 with TRBJ1-5; D perhaps matches TRBD1 (5 bases). The CDR3 loop spans 15 amino acids. V was cut by 1 base and J by 2 bases, with 9 bases left in between. The germline gives CDR1 LNHDA, CDR2 SQIVND (reference sequence). The CDR3 spells CASSIVWGGNQPQHF. In nucleotides, the CDR3 is TGTGCCAGTAGTATAGTTTGGGGCGGCAATCAGCCCCAGCATTTT.

This clone was seen once. In nucleotides, the CDR3 is TGTGCCAGCAGCTCCCTAGCGGGGGGGTTAACCGGGGAGACCCAGTACTTC. Its protein is CASSSLAGGLTGETQYF. The chain recombines TRBV11-3 with TRBJ2-5, with TRBD2 identical over 12 bases. The junction had 11 bases not matched to a gene; V was cut back by 4 bases and J by 5 bases. The germline gives CDR1 SGHNT, CDR2 YENEEA. This CDR3 is 17 amino acids long.

The chain couples TRBV2 to TRBJ2-7, with 10 bases that match TRBD1. Looked up from germline, CDR1 is SNHLY and CDR2 is FYNNEI. Germline trimming cut 7 bases from V and 6 bases from J; bases unmatched to any gene: 6. CDR3 length: 13 amino acids. The CDR3 sequence is CASTRDRGSEQYF. In DNA, the CDR3 is TGTGCCAGCACGAGGGACAGGGGATCCGAGCAGTACTTC.